These T cell receptor beta chains were read from a single sample in a study of T cell responses to AZD1222 COVID-19 vaccine. The method was immunoSEQ multiplex PCR; TCRdb's version includes in-frame clones alone and lacks a portion of them. The data contain about 82,000 clones, around four fifths of them singletons. The starting material was peripheral blood, obtained 28 days after the second AZD1222 dose. The source is an adult who received the AZD1222 COVID-19 vaccine. The CDR3 runs from the conserved cysteine through the conserved F or W. D genes are given only for firm matches. Rows may omit the clone size; those that give it use once, few, many or a size class.

>TRBJ2-1|TRBV19|NA|NA
TGTGCCAGTAGTATAGCCCCTAGCCCCGGCAATGAGCAGTTCTTC
CASSIAPSPGNEQFF
>TRBJ2-7|TRBV5-6|NA|NA
TGTGCCAGCAGCCCACCAACCCCCGGGGAGCAGTACTTC
CASSPPTPGEQYF
>TRBJ1-1|TRBV2|NA|NA
TGTGCCAGCAGTGAAGCGCTGTGGGGACAGAACACTGAAGCTTTCTTT
CASSEALWGQNTEAFF
>TRBJ1-2|TRBV30|NA|NA
TGTGCCTGGAGTGCCAAAAGTATAGCTGGCTACACCTTC
CAWSAKSIAGYTF
>TRBJ2-3|TRBV30|NA|NA
TGTGCCTGGAGTGTCAAGGGAGCTGCAGATACGCAGTATTTT
CAWSVKGAADTQYF
>TRBJ1-4|TRBV29-1|NA|NA
TGCAGCGTTGCAGGAGACCGCGGCATTCGGGATGAAAAACTGTTTTTT
CSVAGDRGIRDEKLFF
>TRBJ1-3|TRBV7-8|NA|NA
TGTGCCAGCAGCCCGGGAGGAGGAAACACCATATATTTT
CASSPGGGNTIYF
>TRBJ2-2|TRBV15|NA|NA
TGTGCCACCAGCGGCAGACCAAATGAGCTGTTTTTT
CATSGRPNELFF
>TRBJ1-2|TRBV6-1|NA|NA
TGTGCCAGCAGTGAAGCGCCCCTTTGGGGCTACACCTTC
CASSEAPLWGYTF
>TRBJ2-1|TRBV2|once|TRBD2
TGTGCCAGCAGTGCACCGGGACTAGCGGAATACAATGAGCAGTTCTTC
CASSAPGLAEYNEQFF
>TRBJ1-1|TRBV2|NA|NA
TGTGCCAGCGGGGACATCTTGAACACTGAAGCTTTCTTT
CASGDILNTEAFF
>TRBJ2-1|TRBV7-2|NA|TRBD1
TGTGCCAGCAGCGCGGAGACAGGGGCTCCCTACAATGAGCAGTTCTTC
CASSAETGAPYNEQFF
>TRBJ1-3|TRBV28|NA|NA
TGTGCCAGCAGTTTATGGAGGACAGTTCCCTCTGGAAACACCATATATTTT
CASSLWRTVPSGNTIYF
>TRBJ1-1|TRBV21-1|NA|NA
TGTGCCAGCAGCAATGGGGGGCGGCCAAACACTGAAGCTTTCTTT
CASSNGGRPNTEAFF